Listed below are T cell receptor beta chains from one sample, sequenced in a study of cytomegalovirus exposure and HLA in healthy donors. Generated by immunoSEQ multiplex PCR, the TCRdb table keeps only in-frame clones and is missing some. This sample has approximately 150,000 clones, with approximately 87% found just once. Sequencing was performed on PBMCs. The receptors were sampled from a woman aged 25 to 39 in good health and CMV-seronegative. Each CDR3 is given with its conserved first and last residue. The order of the fields is clone size, V gene, D gene, CDR3 protein. A D gene is named only where the DNA matches it firmly. Size values are once, few and many counts, or a class for expanded clones, and some rows have none.

. TRBV5-6 . CASSLVGALEKLFF
once TRBV7-6 . CASSFRLQGETQYF
. TRBV2 TRBD1 CASRTPDRGPSRFTYTEAFF
once TRBV12-5 . CASGPGPTGSNTGELFF
. TRBV10-2 . CASTVGAQETQYF
. TRBV5-4 TRBD1 CASSLGQGIGSPLHF
. TRBV2 . CASNSGGAANIQYF
. TRBV27 . CASSFSSQSAGNEQFF
. TRBV11-2 . CASSLVKTETYEQYF
few TRBV7-6 TRBD1 CASSAMSGGGHTEAFF
. TRBV20-1 . CSARDWTEAFF
. TRBV4-1 . CASSQDPGVSGNTIYF
. TRBV27 TRBD1 CASSLRDRGYEQYF
. TRBV19 . CASSMSNEQYF
once TRBV2 . CASSDSGQINYGYTF
. TRBV27 . CASSRTRSPSPPYEQYF
. TRBV6-6 . CASSRGNGYTF
. TRBV11-2 TRBD1 CASSLGTGNLYEQYF
. TRBV5-6 TRBD2 CASSLVAGVDTQYF
. TRBV4-1 TRBD1 CASSHTDRPSTDTQYF
. TRBV11-2 . CASRKQGWASTDTQYF
. TRBV27 . CASSSGVLNTEAFF